These T cell receptor beta chains were read from a single sample in a study of vaccination and CD4 T cells after COVID-19. MiXCR, applied by TCRdb to the PCR reads, yields one record per CDR3 protein. The table records some 20,000 distinct CDR3 sequences, 40% to 50% of them present only once. Their antigens are not known. The specimen was CD4+ T cells from blood, cultured in vitro, collected before SARS-CoV-2 vaccination. The receptors were gathered from a human donor who had recovered from COVID-19. Each CDR3 is given with its conserved first and last residue. The order of the fields is clone size, J gene, D gene, V gene, CDR3 DNA, CDR3 protein. The D gene is left open where the match is weak. Expanded clones are given a class, and other clones once, few, many or no size at all.

- TRBJ2-1 TRBD1 TRBV18 TGTGCCAGCTCCCGGGACAGGGGGTACAATGAGCAGTTCTTC CASSRDRGYNEQFF
- TRBJ1-2 TRBD1 TRBV7-9 TGTGCCAGCAGCTTGGCCCCGGGACAGGGCTTGGCTGGCTACACCTTC CASSLAPGQGLAGYTF
few TRBJ1-2 TRBD1 TRBV7-2 TGTGCCAGCAGCACACGGACAGGGGAAAGTGGCTACACCTTC CASSTRTGESGYTF
few TRBJ1-1 TRBD1 TRBV7-9 TGTGCCAGCAGCCGAGGACAGGGGACTTTCTTT CASSRGQGTFF
- TRBJ1-1 - TRBV10-3 TGTGCCATCAGTGAGAGCGGACGCACGGGCACTGAAGCTTTCTTT CAISESGRTGTEAFF
few TRBJ1-2 TRBD1 TRBV5-4 TGTGCCAGCCGAAACCTAAGACAGGGAGGGGGCTACACCTTC CASRNLRQGGGYTF
- TRBJ1-2 TRBD1 TRBV7-2 TGTGCCAGCAGCTCCCCCGGAGGGACAGGGGGCGCGGACTATGGCTACACCTTC CASSSPGGTGGADYGYTF
- TRBJ1-1 - TRBV7-2 TGTGCCAGCAGCTTAGGGGGCCTGGGGAACACTGAAGCTTTCTTT CASSLGGLGNTEAFF
- TRBJ1-3 TRBD1 TRBV2 TGTGCCAGCAGTGCGATGACAGGGTTTGGAAACACCATATATTTT CASSAMTGFGNTIYF
- TRBJ2-3 - TRBV7-9 TGTGCCAGCAGCCATGACTCAATTTTCACAGATACGCAGTATTTT CASSHDSIFTDTQYF
- TRBJ2-5 - TRBV6-2/TRBV6-3 TGTGCCAGCAGTTACTCGATGAAGGCACTCGGAGAGCAAGAGACCCAGTACTTC CASSYSMKALGEQETQYF
once TRBJ2-2 - TRBV12-1 TGTGCCAGCAGCTGCAACGGGGAGCTGTTTTTT CASSCNGELFF
- TRBJ2-1 TRBD1 TRBV24-1 TGTGCCACCAGTGACTATGGGACAGCCCACAATGAGCAGTTCTTC CATSDYGTAHNEQFF
medium-sized TRBJ1-2 TRBD1 TRBV11-3 TGTGCCAGCAGCTCGACAGGGGTGGGTGGCTACACCTTC CASSSTGVGGYTF
few TRBJ1-1 - TRBV6-4 TGTGCCAGCAGTCACGTCGGCACTGAAGCTTTCTTT CASSHVGTEAFF
- TRBJ1-1 TRBD1 TRBV6-1 TGTGCCAGCAGTGGGGGACAGACGTTGAACACTGAAGCTTTCTTT CASSGGQTLNTEAFF
- TRBJ2-5 - TRBV9 TGTGCCAGCAGCGTACTTGGACAGCTACAAGAGACCCAGTACTTC CASSVLGQLQETQYF
few TRBJ1-6 TRBD1 TRBV27 TGTGCCAGCAGCGAACCAGGACAGGTAGATAATTCACCCCTCCACTTT CASSEPGQVDNSPLHF
few TRBJ1-2 TRBD1 TRBV25-1 TGTGCCAGCAGTGAAAGGGGGACAGGGTGGGGTGGCTACACCTTC CASSERGTGWGGYTF
- TRBJ1-5 - TRBV6-1 TGTGCCAGCTCCCCGGCGGGGGACGGTCAGCCCCAGCATTTT CASSPAGDGQPQHF
few TRBJ1-1 - TRBV20-1 TGCAGTGCAACTACCGGGTCAGGTAACACTGAAGCTTTCTTT CSATTGSGNTEAFF
- TRBJ1-1 TRBD1 TRBV7-9 TGTGCCAGCAGCGCCACGGGACAGGGAGAAGGGACTGAAGCTTTCTTT CASSATGQGEGTEAFF
- TRBJ1-1 TRBD1 TRBV10-3 TGTGCCATCAGGGTTGAAACACAGGGGTCCACTGAAGCTTTCTTT CAIRVETQGSTEAFF
- TRBJ1-5 TRBD1 TRBV19 TGTGCCAGTACTAAACAGGGGGCAGGGCAGCCCCAGCATTTT CASTKQGAGQPQHF
- TRBJ2-1 TRBD2 TRBV28 TGTGCCAGCAGTTCTCGAGCGGGAGACCGGAACAATGAGCAGTTCTTC CASSSRAGDRNNEQFF
- TRBJ1-5 - TRBV5-6 TGTGCCAGCAGCTTGGGTTCTCAGCCCCAGCATTTT CASSLGSQPQHF
- TRBJ2-1 TRBD2 TRBV7-2 TGTGCCAGCAGCTTATTCCTACTAGCGGGAGAGCAGTTCTACAATGAGCAGTTCTTC CASSLFLLAGEQFYNEQFF
- TRBJ2-7 TRBD1 TRBV28 TGTGCCAGCAGTAGAGGAGGGACAGGGCTCTTCGAGCAGTACTTC CASSRGGTGLFEQYF
- TRBJ2-6 - TRBV19 TGTGCCAGTAGTATAGTGGGCACCTTCTCTGGGGCCAACGTCCTGACTTTC CASSIVGTFSGANVLTF
- TRBJ1-5 - TRBV7-8 TGTGCCAGCAGCTTAGGCAGGGATCAGCCCCAGCATTTT CASSLGRDQPQHF
- TRBJ2-7 - TRBV7-9 TGTGCCAGCAGCCGGATTGCGTCTACCGCCGGCGAGCAGTACTTC CASSRIASTAGEQYF
- TRBJ2-3 - TRBV4-1 TGCGCCAGCAGCCAAGATGGTTCGGGGAGCACAGATACGCAGTATTTT CASSQDGSGSTDTQYF
few TRBJ2-5 - TRBV11-2 TGTGCCAGCAGCTTCGTTCCCGTTGCAACTGTGCAAGAGACCCAGTACTTC CASSFVPVATVQETQYF
- TRBJ2-3 TRBD2 TRBV27 TGTGCCAGCAGTCGGGCGGGGGGCCCCAGCACAGATACGCAGTATTTT CASSRAGGPSTDTQYF
- TRBJ1-5 - TRBV7-6 TGTGCCAGCAGCTTAGGAGGGATTAGCAATCAGCCCCAGCATTTT CASSLGGISNQPQHF
- TRBJ2-1 - TRBV11-3 TGTGCCAGCAGCTACACCCCGTTCGGACCAACCTACAATGAGCAGTTCTTC CASSYTPFGPTYNEQFF
once TRBJ1-2 - TRBV30 TGTGCCTGGAGTGTCTGGGGGGGGGTGATTGGCTACACCTTC CAWSVWGGVIGYTF
- TRBJ1-2 - TRBV20-1 TGCAGTGCTAGAGATCTCTTGACAGGAGTCAACTATGGCTACACCTTC CSARDLLTGVNYGYTF
- TRBJ1-5 - TRBV28 TGTGCCAGCAGTTTGTATCAGGGAGGTCAGCCCCAGCATTTT CASSLYQGGQPQHF
- TRBJ2-1 TRBD2 TRBV6-2/TRBV6-3 TGTGCCAGCAGGCCGACTAGCGGGTCGCTAAATGAGCAGTTCTTC CASRPTSGSLNEQFF
- TRBJ2-5 - TRBV6-5 TGTGCCAGCAGTTACCGGGGCCCGGGCCTCGAGACCCAGTACTTC CASSYRGPGLETQYF
few TRBJ2-5 - TRBV5-1 TGCGCCAGCAGCGGCAGATCAGGAGGCCCTCCAAGGGAGACCCAGTACTTC CASSGRSGGPPRETQYF
few TRBJ1-2 - TRBV19 TGTGCCAGTAAAACGGCAGGTACTAACTATGGCTACACCTTC CASKTAGTNYGYTF
- TRBJ2-3 TRBD1 TRBV24-1 TGTGCCACCAGTGACCCCTTAGGCGGGACAGGGGGCACAGATACGCAGTATTTT CATSDPLGGTGGTDTQYF
- TRBJ1-1 - TRBV7-3 TGTGCCAGCAGCCCCAACGCGAACACTGAAGCTTTCTTT CASSPNANTEAFF
few TRBJ2-7 TRBD1 TRBV19 TGTGCCAGCTCCCTGGGACAGTTCTCCTACGAGCAGTACTTC CASSLGQFSYEQYF
- TRBJ1-1 TRBD1 TRBV10-3 TGTGCCATCAGTGACCCGGGACAGGGGGCGAACACTGAAGCTTTCTTT CAISDPGQGANTEAFF
- TRBJ2-3 TRBD2 TRBV6-2/TRBV6-3 TGTGCTAGCAGTTCACGACTAGCGGGGTTCCACACAGATACGCAGTATTTT CASSSRLAGFHTDTQYF
- TRBJ2-1 TRBD2 TRBV24-1 TGTGCCACCAGTGACTACACTAGCGGGAGTTACAATGAGCAGTTCTTC CATSDYTSGSYNEQFF
- TRBJ1-5 - TRBV12-3/TRBV12-4 TGTGCCAGCAGGCGAACCGGAGGCAATCAGCCCCAGCATTTT CASRRTGGNQPQHF
- TRBJ2-5 - TRBV21-1 TGTGCCAGTAGACGGACAGGGGGTCGCGAGACCCAGTACTTC CASRRTGGRETQYF
- TRBJ2-7 - TRBV7-8 TGTGCCAGCAGCTTAGGCCAGAGCTCCTACGAGCAGTACTTC CASSLGQSSYEQYF
- TRBJ2-1 - TRBV10-3 TGTGCCATCGGGAGCTCCTACAATGAGCAGTTCTTC CAIGSSYNEQFF
- TRBJ1-2 TRBD1 TRBV19 TGTGCCAGTAGCTGGGACAGACGAGAACCACTATCAGGCTACACCTTC CASSWDRREPLSGYTF
few TRBJ2-7 TRBD2 TRBV7-8 TGTGCCAGCAGCCCCTCCACCCTAGCGGGAGGGCCACACGAGCAGTACTTC CASSPSTLAGGPHEQYF
- TRBJ2-7 - TRBV30 TGTGCCTGGAGTCTCGAAAGGGGCTCCTACGAGCAGTACTTC CAWSLERGSYEQYF
- TRBJ2-2 TRBD2 TRBV19 TGTGCCAGTGGGACTAGCGGGGGGCCAGGAACCGGGGAGCTGTTTTTT CASGTSGGPGTGELFF
- TRBJ1-2 - TRBV4-3 TGCGCCAGCAGCCAAGACCGAAGGATGAATGTCTATGGCTACACCTTC CASSQDRRMNVYGYTF
- TRBJ1-3 - TRBV7-2 TGTGCCAGCAGCAACAGTGGAAACACCATATATTTT CASSNSGNTIYF
- TRBJ2-3 TRBD2 TRBV20-1 TGCAGTGCCGGACTAGCGGGGCACACAGATACGCAGTATTTT CSAGLAGHTDTQYF